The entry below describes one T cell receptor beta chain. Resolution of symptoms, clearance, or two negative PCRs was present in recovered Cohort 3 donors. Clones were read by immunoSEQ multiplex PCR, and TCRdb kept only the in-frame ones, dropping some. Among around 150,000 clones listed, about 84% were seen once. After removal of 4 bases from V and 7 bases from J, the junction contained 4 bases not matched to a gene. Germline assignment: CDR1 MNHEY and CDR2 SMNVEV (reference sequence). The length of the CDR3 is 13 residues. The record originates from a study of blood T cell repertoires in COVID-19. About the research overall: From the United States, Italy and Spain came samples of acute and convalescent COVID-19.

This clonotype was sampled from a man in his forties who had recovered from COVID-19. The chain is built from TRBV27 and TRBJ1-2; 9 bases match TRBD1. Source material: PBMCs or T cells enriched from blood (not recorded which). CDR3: CASSSQGASGYTF. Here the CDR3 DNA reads TGTGCCAGCAGTTCACAGGGGGCCTCTGGCTACACCTTC.